This section outlines one T cell receptor beta chain sequence together with its context. This clone was seen more than once but under ten times. Its antigen is currently not known. It has no much larger one-base neighbor in the sample; base qualities were not kept. This record comes from a study of blood T cell repertoires in COVID-19 (TCRdb year 2020). With respect to the entire study: Samples from collaborators originated in the United States, Italy and Spain and spanned both the acute and convalescent phases of COVID-19. The material from the prospective study consisted of cDNA or gDNA derived from T cells, B-cell-depleted T cells, or PBMCs. Deeply sampled blood TCRbeta repertoires from subjects exposed to, actively infected with, or recovered from COVID-19 were included in the dataset. The repertoires were released in a freely available public database meant as a resource for research on the immune response to SARS-CoV-2. The samples were drawn from two sources: the first 160 participants of the ongoing ImmuneRACE study, and 1,200 or so subjects contributed by 6 global collaborators. The sample metadata nearly always contained a de-identified subject ID, COVID-19 status, age in years and sex. HLA class I and class II types, where available, came from metadata supplied by the sample provider rather than from assay-based typing. The paper's findings and limits, for the study overall: Clinical and demographic metadata were provided uncurated, with the amount varying by source and participant.

Each collaborating institution followed its own protocols to collect whole blood in K2EDTA tubes. Collaborator samples were shipped for TCRbeta analysis as frozen whole blood, isolated PBMCs, or DNA extracted from either sample type. CDR3 length: 15 amino acids, cysteine to phenylalanine. This entry keeps only the CDR3 DNA: 45 bases, framed from base 1. The CDR1 and CDR2 encoded by the germline V gene are SGHVS and FNYEAQ. V and J lose 3 bases and 0 bases, and a span of 8 bases separates them. TCRbeta CDR3 regions were amplified from genomic DNA using the immunoSEQ Assay, a bias-controlled multiplex PCR. The study's processing was this. Nucleated cell counts per sample were estimated from amplification of reference gene primers within the assay. To quantify the absolute abundance of each unique TCRbeta CDR3 rearrangement, sequence reads were collapsed and filtered. For each sample, productive Simpson clonality was calculated as the square root of Simpson's diversity index over productive rearrangements. TCRdb limited this immuneACCESS table to in-frame rearrangements with V and J called. A share of clones is missing; checked studies link under half to unresolved V genes, and the rest is unexplained. V, J and clone size reflect that table, while D and trimming were determined from the DNA. The sample records roughly 63,000 clones, roughly 85% of which are singletons. The ten largest account for over 30% of the sample.

This clonotype was obtained from a human donor in a cohort sampled during active COVID-19. The chain is assembled from TRBV7-6 and TRBJ1-4, with TRBD1 tentatively as D gene (5 bases match). The specimen sequenced was peripheral blood. The CDR3 protein: CASSFGHSTNEKLFF. The nucleotides read TGTGCCAGCAGCTTCGGACACTCAACTAATGAAAAACTGTTTTTT.